Listed below are T cell receptor beta chains from one sample, sequenced in a study of blood T cell repertoires in COVID-19. Sequenced by immunoSEQ multiplex PCR; TCRdb stores in-frame clones only, minus some. The sample lists approximately 250,000 clones, 86% seen once, with 2% to 2.5% in the top ten. The sample comprised peripheral blood. These receptors all stem from a man aged 30 to 39 who had recovered from COVID-19. Each CDR3 is given with its conserved first and last residue. The D gene is left open where the match is weak. Where a row states a size, it is once, few, many or the class of an expanded clone; other rows omit it.

CDR3 DNA | CDR3 protein | D gene | clone size | J gene | V gene
TGCGCCAGCAGCCAACTTCCTTCCCCGACTAGCGGGGGGGCGGAGACCCAGTACTTC | CASSQLPSPTSGGAETQYF | TRBD2 | NA | TRBJ2-5 | TRBV4-1
TGTGCCAGTCAGCTAGCGGGGGGAGGAAAGACCCAGTACTTC | CASQLAGGGKTQYF | TRBD2 | NA | TRBJ2-5 | TRBV19
TGTGCCAGCAGCTTGGGCAGGGTGTCGGACGAGCAGTACTTC | CASSLGRVSDEQYF | NA | NA | TRBJ2-7 | TRBV13
TGTGCCAGCAGCTTAGACAGATATTACGAGCAGTACTTC | CASSLDRYYEQYF | NA | NA | TRBJ2-7 | TRBV7-7
TGTGCCAGCAGTGAACGCTACGAGCAGTACTTC | CASSERYEQYF | NA | NA | TRBJ2-7 | TRBV2
TGTGCCAGCAGCGCCGGACAGTTGGAGCAGTACTTC | CASSAGQLEQYF | NA | once | TRBJ2-7 | TRBV5-4
TGTGCCAGCAGTTACCAGGGGGAGACCCAGTACTTC | CASSYQGETQYF | NA | NA | TRBJ2-5 | TRBV6-5
TGTGCCAGCAGCTCCGGGACATCGAACACTGAAGCTTTCTTT | CASSSGTSNTEAFF | NA | NA | TRBJ1-1 | TRBV9
TGTGCCAGCAGCGCCCTTCTCTGGCGGGGGCCCCAAGAGACCCAGTACTTC | CASSALLWRGPQETQYF | NA | NA | TRBJ2-5 | TRBV11-2
TGCAGTGTCCTCCGCGGTGGTGGCTACACCTTC | CSVLRGGGYTF | NA | NA | TRBJ1-2 | TRBV20-1
TGTGCCAGTAGCCGAACGGCAGGGGGCTCCTACGAGCAGTACTTC | CASSRTAGGSYEQYF | TRBD1 | once | TRBJ2-7 | TRBV19
TGTGCCAGCAGCGTTGAAAACGGGGGTGGAAACGGGGAGCTGTTTTTT | CASSVENGGGNGELFF | NA | NA | TRBJ2-2 | TRBV7-6
TGTGCCAGCAGCTTGTCACTTGGCTACACCTTC | CASSLSLGYTF | NA | few | TRBJ1-2 | TRBV5-6
TGTGCCAGCAGCCAAAGCACCAATCAGCCCCAGCATTTT | CASSQSTNQPQHF | NA | NA | TRBJ1-5 | TRBV3-1/TRBV3-2
TGTGCCAGCAGCCCTCTCGGGGGGCGGTATGAAAAACTGTTTTTT | CASSPLGGRYEKLFF | NA | NA | TRBJ1-4 | TRBV7-7
TGTGCCAGCAGCGGACAGATAGGGCTTCACTATGGCTACACCTTC | CASSGQIGLHYGYTF | NA | NA | TRBJ1-2 | TRBV9
TGTGCCAGCAGCTTAGTTGGAGGGGGCAGCCAAGAGACCCAGTACTTC | CASSLVGGGSQETQYF | NA | NA | TRBJ2-5 | TRBV7-2
TGTGCCAGCAGTTACCAGTACGAGCAGTACTTC | CASSYQYEQYF | NA | NA | TRBJ2-7 | TRBV6-5
TGTGCCAGCAGTTTCTGGCTAGCGGGGGGCACGAACACCGGGGAGCTGTTTTTT | CASSFWLAGGTNTGELFF | TRBD2 | NA | TRBJ2-2 | TRBV27
TGTGCCAGCTCACCACCCGGGACTAGCGGGGTTAAGCAGTACTTC | CASSPPGTSGVKQYF | TRBD2 | once | TRBJ2-7 | TRBV18
TGTGCCAGCAGTTGGCGGGAAGCGAACACTGAAGCTTTCTTT | CASSWREANTEAFF | NA | NA | TRBJ1-1 | TRBV27
TGTGCCAGCAGCCCACCTCCGGGGACCGGGGAGCTGTTTTTT | CASSPPPGTGELFF | NA | NA | TRBJ2-2 | TRBV11-3
TGTGCCAGCCACCCATCCGAGCCAGGGGATTCCTACGAGCAGTACTTC | CASHPSEPGDSYEQYF | NA | NA | TRBJ2-7 | TRBV13
TGTGCCAGCAGCTTGACAGGGGGCGGAAACACCATATATTTT | CASSLTGGGNTIYF | TRBD1 | NA | TRBJ1-3 | TRBV5-5
TGTGCCAGCAAGGGGGACCCTCATCAGCCCCAGCATTTT | CASKGDPHQPQHF | NA | NA | TRBJ1-5 | TRBV12-3/TRBV12-4
TGCGCCAGCAGCTTAGAAGGGGTCTATGGCTACACCTTC | CASSLEGVYGYTF | NA | NA | TRBJ1-2 | TRBV5-1
TGCAGCGTTGCCGGACAGGGTGTAGAAAAACTGTTTTTT | CSVAGQGVEKLFF | TRBD1 | NA | TRBJ1-4 | TRBV29-1
TGTGCCAGCAGCAACCAAGCGGTCGAAGAGACCCAGTACTTC | CASSNQAVEETQYF | NA | NA | TRBJ2-5 | TRBV21-1